The entry below gives a single TCR beta chain sequence along with its context. Its binding antigen is unknown. No much larger clone is present one base from it, and per-base qualities are unavailable. The library was built by means of the immunoSEQ multiplex PCR assay. The multiplex PCR relied on a mix of 60 forward primers for TCR Vbeta segments and 13 reverse primers for TCR Jbeta segments. Amplification of the CDR3 region of rearranged TCR beta genes was performed with a multiplex PCR assay on genomic DNA. On the Illumina HiSeq System, the amplified TCR beta libraries were sequenced as 87-base-pair reads. The paper's processing steps were these. In a later analysis, 77 million or so unique TCR beta chains were counted across the roughly 610 repertoires, and roughly 11 million of these chains were shared by at least two donors. To remove PCR and sequencing errors, raw reads were error-corrected and collapsed into unique sequences using a nearest-neighbor algorithm that merged closely related sequences. Alignment of CDR3 sequences to IMGT reference sequences was used to assign V, D and J gene segments. Each retained sequence needed at least a six-nucleotide match to both a V gene segment and a J gene segment. Rearrangements were called productive when the CDR3 lacked stop codons and stayed in frame with V and J; all others were non-productive. Following IMGT convention, CDR3 was defined as the stretch from the second conserved V-encoded cysteine up to the conserved J-encoded phenylalanine. The earlier analysis of roughly 590 of the donors excluded any sequence lacking an unambiguous match to a single V gene segment. In an earlier analysis of 587 of the donors, V segments were called functional above 56.7% productive rearrangements and were called segregating when the between-donor standard deviation exceeded 5%. A statistical classification framework was built to diagnose cytomegalovirus status from the catalog of TCR beta chain sequences. V and J gene assignment, in a later analysis, came from comparing TCR nucleotide sequences with IMGT/GENE-DB human TR gene sequences. In a later analysis, CDR3 sequences and most-parsimonious VDJ recombination scenarios were assigned using the TCRdist pipeline. In a later analysis, each TCR beta chain was defined by its CDR3 amino acid sequence together with its V-gene family, and reads lacking a unique V-gene family were excluded. In a later analysis, 500 to 700 highly shared, low-generation-probability nucleotide sequences were removed to address suspected cross-contamination and a sequencing artifact. In a later analysis, a clonal expansion index was calculated for each public chain from normalized within-repertoire ranks of inferred template counts. In a later analysis, generation probabilities were computed using a VDJ recombination model fitted to out-of-frame rearrangements, and the results were checked against IGoR. Hypergeometric tests were used in a later analysis to score TCR-TCR, TCR-HLA and TCR-CMV co-occurrence, with a repertoire-size bias correction applied to the TCR pairs. A later analysis estimated false discovery rates by permuting HLA or CMV assignments 20 times. A later analysis grouped co-occurring TCRs with DBSCAN, adding TCRdist sequence similarity when clustering within HLA-allele-positive subsets. Repertoires with fewer than 30,000 or more than 120,000 public chains, plus five repertoires with anomalous nucleotide sharing, were excluded from co-occurrence clustering. TCRdb mirrors the immuneACCESS table, restricted to in-frame sequences. Some clones are absent from its copies; in checked studies, under half trace to an unresolved V gene, and the reason for the others is unknown. That table furnishes V, J and clone size, whereas the DNA furnished D and trimming. The sample contains about 120,000 clones, 77% of them found a single time. The ten most abundant clones make up roughly 9.8% of the sample.

V lost 4 bases and J lost 7 bases; the stretch between them is 15 bases long. According to the germline V gene, CDR1 reads SGHRS and CDR2 reads YFSETQ. The CDR3 starts with the cysteine, ends with the phenylalanine, and has 15 residues. Of all the DNA, just the CDR3 is kept, 45 bases in frame from base 1. The cohort comprised around 690 healthy bone marrow donors. All cohort members were sampled while nominally healthy, although unrecorded immune exposures were likely present. The donor was CMV seropositive and was included in the group of 250 to 300 seropositive cohort members. Each donor provided a peripheral blood sample, and peripheral blood mononuclear cells were used for TCR beta sequencing. Genomic DNA extraction from the blood cell samples was performed with the Qiagen DNeasy Blood Extraction Kit. The entry originates in a study of cytomegalovirus exposure and HLA in healthy donors (dated by TCRdb to 2016 to 2017). Regarding the complete study: An earlier analysis of roughly 500 of the donors reported around 280 Gb of sequence data and 95 million to 140 million unique TCR beta sequences obtained from about 180 million T cells. Besides the first cohort of roughly 660 subjects, a separate validation cohort made up of over 100 different subjects was used. The later analysis used no new phenotypic data to find candidate immune exposures, relying instead on TCR beta sequences and their occurrence across donors. Approximately 310 gigabases of sequencing data and tens of millions of unique TCR sequences made up an early release that covered fewer than 650 HLA-typed donors. Of the 300 to 500 genotyped donors, 81% were placed in the genetic ancestry cluster associated with self-reported Caucasian donors. The study used immunosequencing to profile the T cell repertoires of 670 or so subjects and linked those repertoires to cytomegalovirus serostatus. Among roughly 400 genotyped donors of the cohort, an average of approximately 240,000 unique TCR beta nucleotide sequences was sequenced per donor, of which 15% to 20% were non-productive. Typing coverage differed by locus: A, B, C, DRB1 and DQB1 were typed in roughly 620-630 donors, DQA1 in around 500, DPA1 in around 600, and DPB1 in 472. Donor age, sex, ethnicity and CMV serostatus were collected together with the repertoire data. High-throughput TCR immunosequencing, statistical association of individual TCRs with disease status, and machine learning were combined to predict cytomegalovirus infection status. The aim of the study was to test whether cataloging public T cell receptors could identify signatures of past pathogen exposure. Four or five DR-DQ haplotypes were handled as single units for association and clustering because linkage in the cohort was strong. All discovery cohort repertoires had been generated using a single sequencing platform. To study patterns of TCR occurrence, a later analysis re-analyzed previously published TCR beta repertoires from several hundred donors and added high-resolution HLA genotyping. HLA typing included class I and class II loci at four-digit resolution. To decide whether each TCR beta V gene segment behaved as functional or pseudogenic, an earlier analysis of 587 of the donors relied on high-throughput TCR beta sequencing. In a later genetic analysis, genome-wide SNP genotypes for about 55% of the roughly 700 donors were used, and that subset was treated as a discovery cohort.

General findings and caveats noted by the study authors: An association between a missense DCLRE1C variant and V-gene and J-gene trimming of TCR beta chains was found in a later genetic analysis and replicated in an independent cohort. In a later genetic analysis, fewer N-insertions in productive TCRs were reported among donors in an Asian-associated ancestry cluster than the 666-donor mean. A later analysis associated around 16,000 TCR beta sequences with specific HLA alleles at a false discovery rate of 0.05. The cohort was sequenced for TCR beta chains only, and without alpha or paired-chain data the features that could be detected were limited. Because HLA typing was missing for some donors at each locus, association tests included only the typed subset. Immune exposure information for the cohort was limited to CMV serostatus. Most CMV-associated TCR beta chains appeared to be HLA-restricted in a later analysis, and the HLA associations seemed to be driven largely by CMV exposure. In an earlier analysis of more than 450 of the donors, most TCR beta V segments were observed in productive rearrangements about 90% or about 30% of the time, broadly matching IMGT annotations. Seventeen rarely observed V segments, including chromosome 9 orphons, were excluded from the earlier analysis of about 500 of the donors because counts were too low. Correlated functional status among segregating V segments might be attributable to linkage disequilibrium, but an unknown experimental factor could not be ruled out. In the study, around 160 TCR beta chains were listed as associated with cytomegalovirus. Some IMGT-functional V segments, including TRBV6-2 and TRBV6-3, could not be told apart with the 87-base-pair reads, so those segments were excluded. Roughly uniform sequencing depth across donors was assumed in presence/absence analyses, although this assumption may not hold. A further reported finding was that TCR beta sequences accurately predicted the HLA-A and HLA-B alleles for most subjects in the first cohort. Three of the identified cytomegalovirus-associated TCR beta chains were confirmed in vitro to be specific for cytomegalovirus antigens. According to a later analysis, parvovirus B19, influenza, CMV and Epstein-Barr virus appeared linked to several top co-occurrence clusters. It was suggested by the authors that the approach could potentially be generalized to other disease states and immunological phenotypes. Most TCR sequences were observed very rarely across donors, whereas some public TCRs were present in many individuals. According to a later analysis, TCR association rates differed among HLA loci, with DRB1 alleles showing the most associated TCRs and HLA-C alleles showing the fewest. The classifier was reported to diagnose cytomegalovirus status with high specificity and sensitivity in both the original and validation cohorts. A group of highly shared sequence variants was considered likely to be a technical artifact of the sequencing pipeline. When HLA alleles, especially DR and DQ, strongly co-occurred, TCR associations were difficult to assign to individual alleles. In a later analysis, HLA-associated TCR beta chains were found to be more clonally expanded and to have lower generation probabilities than equally common non-associated chains.

Specimen: PBMCs. This TCR came from a man aged 35-49 years in good health and CMV-seropositive. The receptor chain draws on TRBV5-1 and TRBJ1-6, with TRBD1 as a weak D call on 6 bases. For the CDR3, the sequence is CASSTAGAPNSPLHF. At the DNA level, the sequence is TGCGCCAGCAGCACAGCAGGGGCCCCGAATTCACCCCTCCACTTT. Extended through the reference TRBV5-1 and TRBJ1-6 proteins, this CDR3 yields the full variable domain: KAGVTQTPRYLIKTRGQQVTLSCSPISGHRSVSWYQQTPGQGLQFLFEYFSETQRNKGNFPGRFSGRQFSNSRSEMNVSTLELGDSALYLCASSTAGAPNSPLHFGNGTRLTVT.